The 14 T cell receptor beta chains in this list originate from one sample, sequenced in a study of cytomegalovirus exposure and HLA in healthy donors. The PCR made use of 60 Vbeta and 13 Jbeta primers. Profiled with immunoSEQ multiplex PCR; TCRdb holds only in-frame clones, not every one. The table records approximately 100,000 clones, roughly 78% of them present only once. The sample consisted of PBMCs. All receptors derive from a woman aged 40 to 50 in good health and CMV-seronegative.

The V gene is TRBV5-4, the J gene TRBJ2-4; 7 bases map to TRBD2. V was pared by 1 base and J by 8 bases, with 3 bases of the junction left unmatched. This CDR3 comprises 13 residues. The germline V gene has CDR1 SGHNT and CDR2 YYREEE (reference sequence). This CDR3 is CASSLTSVDIQYF. The DNA of the CDR3 is TGTGCCAGCAGCTTGACTAGCGTGGACATTCAGTACTTC.

The V and J genes are TRBV28 and TRBJ2-3, with D perhaps matching TRBD1 (5 bases). The CDR3 consists of 15 residues. Germline V gene data show CDR1 as MDHEN and CDR2 as SYDVKM. The ends were cut back, 4 bases at V and 2 bases at J, with 13 bases in the middle. The CDR3 reads CASSSTVPTTDTQYF. The CDR3, as DNA: TGTGCCAGCAGTTCGACAGTTCCTACCACAGATACGCAGTATTTT. Full variable domain (remainder filled in from reference TRBV28 and TRBJ2-3): DVKVTQSSRYLVKRTGEKVFLECVQDMDHENMFWYRQDPGLGLRLIYFSYDVKMKEKGDIPEGYSVSREKKERFSLILESASTNQTSMYLCASSSTVPTTDTQYFGPGTRLTVL.

There are a few counts of this clone. The gene calls are TRBV19 and TRBJ2-1, with TRBD1 matching 7 bases. There are 14 residues in the CDR3. J lost 4 bases, V lost 5 bases, and 5 bases had no gene match. Germline V gene data show CDR1 as LNHDA and CDR2 as SQIVND (reference sequence). The CDR3, as DNA: TGTGCCAGTAGTGATATACAGGGGTACAATGAGCAGTTCTTC. Residues: CASSDIQGYNEQFF.

The rearrangement links TRBV6-1 to TRBJ1-1, with D possibly matching TRBD1 (5 bases). The germline CDR1 and CDR2 sequences are MNHNS and SASEGT. The length of the CDR3 is 12 residues. Trimming stripped 8 bases from V and 4 bases from J, with 11 bases between. In DNA form, the CDR3 reads TGTGCCAGCCGGAGGGGAATCACTGAAGCTTTCTTT. This sequence encodes CASRRGITEAFF.

The V gene is TRBV4-3, the J gene TRBJ2-1, with 9 bases fitting TRBD1. The junction had 14 bases not matched to a gene; V was cut back by 4 bases and J by 7 bases. The length of the CDR3 is 17 residues. Germline V gene data show CDR1 as LGHNA and CDR2 as YSLEER. CDR3 in amino acids: CASSRNSGTGPLNEQFF. As DNA, the CDR3 is TGCGCCAGCAGCCGAAATTCCGGGACAGGGCCGCTAAATGAGCAGTTCTTC.

The genes are TRBV4-2 and TRBJ1-6; 8 bases line up with TRBD1. CDR1 is LGHNA and CDR2 is YNFKEQ in the germline V gene. This CDR3 region has 15 residues. Trimming took 0 bases from V and 7 from J; bases not matched to a gene: 2. The CDR3 spells CASSQEQGDNSPLHF. CDR3 nucleotides: TGTGCCAGCAGCCAAGAACAGGGGGACAATTCACCCCTCCACTTT.

J is TRBJ1-1 and V is TRBV19; 7 bases fit TRBD1. Germline assignment: CDR1 LNHDA and CDR2 SQIVND (reference sequence). There are 14 residues in the CDR3. Unmatched junction bases numbered 3, after V lost 4 bases and J lost 1 base. The CDR3: CASSRWTGNTEAFF. The CDR3 DNA sequence: TGTGCCAGTAGTAGATGGACAGGGAACACTGAAGCTTTCTTT.

J is TRBJ2-3 and V is TRBV19, with D perhaps matching TRBD2 (5 bases). Germline assignment: CDR1 LNHDA and CDR2 SQIVND (reference sequence). Trimming left V 5 bases short and J 2 bases short, with 14 bases between. The CDR3 covers 15 residues. The CDR3: CASSPPGINTDTQYF. DNA of the CDR3: TGTGCCAGTAGTCCCCCCGGGATAAACACAGATACGCAGTATTTT.

The chain recombines TRBV19 with TRBJ2-1, with a tentative D call TRBD1 (5 bases). Deletions cut 5 bases from V and 6 bases from J, with 8 bases between. Germline V gives CDR1 LNHDA, CDR2 SQIVND (reference sequence). There are 12 residues in the CDR3. The CDR3 nucleotides are TGTGCCAGTAGTCCCAGGGTCAATGAGCAGTTCTTC. Encoded protein: CASSPRVNEQFF.

The chain recombines TRBV5-5 with TRBJ2-3, with 10 nucleotides matching TRBD2. The V segment lost 0 bases and the J segment 3 bases; nucleotides outside the gene matches: 1. There are 15 residues in the CDR3. Germline CDR1 SGHKS, CDR2 YYEKEE (reference sequence). The CDR3 spells CASSLVLAGTDTQYF. In DNA form, the CDR3 reads TGTGCCAGCAGCTTGGTACTAGCGGGGACAGATACGCAGTATTTT.

The chain carries TRBV10-1 and TRBJ2-7, with TRBD2 as a possible D gene (5 bases). The CDR3 runs 13 residues. CDR1 and CDR2 (germline): WNHNN, SYGVQD (reference sequence). The V end was cut by 8 bases, the J end by 3 bases, with 14 bases between. The CDR3 reads CASVYGRVYEQYF. Written as DNA, the CDR3 is TGCGCCAGCGTCTACGGGCGGGTCTACGAGCAGTACTTC.

Remarks on this clone: The CDR3 carries no conserved terminal phenylalanine or tryptophan, so it likely arises from a read error. The limits of the CDR3 on the DNA are not certain, so only TCRdb's listed CDR3 is given. This chain uses TRBV28 with TRBJ1-2; TRBD1, the table's D call, lacks a check against the DNA. Germline-derived CDR1 and CDR2 are MDHEN and SYDVKM. The CDR3 is 13 amino acids long, termini counted. The CDR3 spells CASSPDLTGVRVY.

This clone has a handful of counts. The rearrangement links TRBV4-2 to TRBJ2-3; D perhaps matches TRBD2 (6 bases). CDR1 and CDR2 from the germline V gene are LGHNA and YNFKEQ. This CDR3 is built from 14 residues. V was shortened by 1 base and J by 3 bases, with 8 bases between the two germline ends. CDR3 region: CASSQAGVTDTQYF. Here the CDR3 DNA reads TGTGCCAGCAGCCAAGCGGGAGTAACAGATACGCAGTATTTT.

This clone has only a few counts. The chain is built from TRBV5-1 and TRBJ1-1; the D is unclear. V was trimmed by 6 bases and J by 0 bases, leaving 9 bases between them. CDR1 is SGHRS and CDR2 is YFSETQ in the germline V gene. This CDR3 region has 13 residues. In nucleotides, the CDR3 is TGCGCCAGCACAGAGGGATTGAACACTGAAGCTTTCTTT. Translating it yields CASTEGLNTEAFF.